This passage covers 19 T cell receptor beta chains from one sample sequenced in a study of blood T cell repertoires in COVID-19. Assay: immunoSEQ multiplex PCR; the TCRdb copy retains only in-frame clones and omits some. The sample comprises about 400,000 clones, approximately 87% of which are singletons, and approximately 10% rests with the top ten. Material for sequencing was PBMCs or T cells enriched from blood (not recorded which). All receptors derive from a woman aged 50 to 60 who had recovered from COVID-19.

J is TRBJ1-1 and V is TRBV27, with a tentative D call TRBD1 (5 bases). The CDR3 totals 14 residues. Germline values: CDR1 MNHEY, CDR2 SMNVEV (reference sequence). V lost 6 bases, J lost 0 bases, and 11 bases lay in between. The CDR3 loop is CASRSGLMNTEAFF. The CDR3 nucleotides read TGTGCCAGCAGGTCAGGGTTGATGAACACTGAAGCTTTCTTT.

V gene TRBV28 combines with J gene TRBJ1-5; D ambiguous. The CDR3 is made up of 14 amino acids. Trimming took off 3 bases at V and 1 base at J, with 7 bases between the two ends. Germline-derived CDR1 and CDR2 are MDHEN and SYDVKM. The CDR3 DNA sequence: TGTGCCAGCAGTTTTCAGAACAGCAATCAGCCCCAGCATTTT. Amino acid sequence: CASSFQNSNQPQHF. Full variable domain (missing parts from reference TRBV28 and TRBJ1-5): DVKVTQSSRYLVKRTGEKVFLECVQDMDHENMFWYRQDPGLGLRLIYFSYDVKMKEKGDIPEGYSVSREKKERFSLILESASTNQTSMYLCASSFQNSNQPQHFGDGTRLSIL.

CDR3 coding DNA: TGTGCCAGCAGCCTTCTTCGGGATTCCGACTACGAGCAGTACTTC. It encodes CASSLLRDSDYEQYF. The chain recombines TRBV3-1 (or the pseudogene TRBV3-2) with TRBJ2-7; TRBD2 is a possible D gene (5 bases). The germline V gene has CDR1 LGHDT and CDR2 YNNKEL (reference sequence). Deletions cut 4 bases from V and 3 bases from J, with 16 bases between. The CDR3 contains 15 residues.

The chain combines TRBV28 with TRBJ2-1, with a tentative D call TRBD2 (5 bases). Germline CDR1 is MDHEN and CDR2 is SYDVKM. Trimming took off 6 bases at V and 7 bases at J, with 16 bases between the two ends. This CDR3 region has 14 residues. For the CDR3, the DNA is TGTGCCAGCAGGGGAACCTCCGGGGTTAATGAGCAGTTCTTC. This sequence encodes CASRGTSGVNEQFF.

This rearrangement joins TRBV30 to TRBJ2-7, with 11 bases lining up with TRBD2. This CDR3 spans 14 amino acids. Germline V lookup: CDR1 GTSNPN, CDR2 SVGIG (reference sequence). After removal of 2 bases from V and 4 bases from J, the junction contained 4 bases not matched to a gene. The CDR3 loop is CAWSLGLAEYEQYF. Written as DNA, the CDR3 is TGTGCCTGGAGTCTGGGACTAGCGGAATACGAGCAGTACTTC.

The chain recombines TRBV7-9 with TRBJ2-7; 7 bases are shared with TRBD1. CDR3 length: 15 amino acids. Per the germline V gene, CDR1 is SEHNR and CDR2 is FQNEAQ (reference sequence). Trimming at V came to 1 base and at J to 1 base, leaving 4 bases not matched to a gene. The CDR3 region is CASSLGQGQSYEQYF. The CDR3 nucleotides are TGTGCCAGCAGCTTAGGCCAGGGACAGTCCTACGAGCAGTACTTC.

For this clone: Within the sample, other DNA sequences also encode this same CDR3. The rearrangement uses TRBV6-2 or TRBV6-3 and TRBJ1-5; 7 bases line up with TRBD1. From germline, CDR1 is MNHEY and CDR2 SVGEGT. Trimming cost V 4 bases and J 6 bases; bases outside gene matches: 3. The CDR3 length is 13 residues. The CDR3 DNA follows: TGTGCCAGCAGTTCCGACAGGGTTCAGCCCCAGCATTTT. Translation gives CASSSDRVQPQHF.

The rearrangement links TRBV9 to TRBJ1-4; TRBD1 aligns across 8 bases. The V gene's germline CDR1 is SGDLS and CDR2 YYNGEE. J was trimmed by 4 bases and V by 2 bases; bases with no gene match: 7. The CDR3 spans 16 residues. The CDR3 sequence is CASSVSGGSGNEKLFF. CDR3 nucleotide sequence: TGTGCCAGCAGCGTCTCAGGGGGCAGTGGTAATGAAAAACTGTTTTTT. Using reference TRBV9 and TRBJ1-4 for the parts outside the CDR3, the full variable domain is DSGVTQTPKHLITATGQRVTLRCSPRSGDLSVYWYQQSLDQGLQFLIQYYNGEERAKGNILERFSAQQFPDLHSELNLSSLELGDSALYFCASSVSGGSGNEKLFFGSGTQLSVL.

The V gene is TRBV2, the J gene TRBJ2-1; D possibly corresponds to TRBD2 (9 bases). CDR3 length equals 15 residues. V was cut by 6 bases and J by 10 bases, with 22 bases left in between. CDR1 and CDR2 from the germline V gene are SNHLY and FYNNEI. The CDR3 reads CASRPSGATGGEQFF. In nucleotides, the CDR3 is TGTGCCAGCAGACCTAGCGGGGCAACAGGGGGGGAGCAGTTCTTC.

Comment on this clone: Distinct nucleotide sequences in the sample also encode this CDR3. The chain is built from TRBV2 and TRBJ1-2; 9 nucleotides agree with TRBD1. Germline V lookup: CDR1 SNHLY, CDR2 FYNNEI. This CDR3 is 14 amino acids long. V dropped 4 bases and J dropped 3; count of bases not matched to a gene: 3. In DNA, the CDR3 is TGTGCCAGCAGTGTGGGACAGGGAGACTATGGCTACACCTTC. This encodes CASSVGQGDYGYTF. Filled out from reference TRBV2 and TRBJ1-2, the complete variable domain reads EPEVTQTPSHQVTQMGQEVILRCVPISNHLYFYWYRQILGQKVEFLVSFYNNEISEKSEIFDDQFSVERPDGSNFTLKIRSTKLEDSAMYFCASSVGQGDYGYTFGSGTRLTVV.

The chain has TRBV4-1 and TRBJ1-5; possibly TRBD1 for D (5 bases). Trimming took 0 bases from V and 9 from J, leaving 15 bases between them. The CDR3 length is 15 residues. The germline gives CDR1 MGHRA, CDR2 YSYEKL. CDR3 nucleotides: TGCGCCAGCAGCCAAGAGGCCAGGGAAACTTCGCCCCAGCATTTT. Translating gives CASSQEARETSPQHF.

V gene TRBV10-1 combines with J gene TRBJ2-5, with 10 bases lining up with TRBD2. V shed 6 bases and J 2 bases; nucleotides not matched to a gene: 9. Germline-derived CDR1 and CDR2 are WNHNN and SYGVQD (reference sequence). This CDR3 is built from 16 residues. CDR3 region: CASRGGLAGVQETQYF. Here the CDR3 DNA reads TGCGCCAGCAGGGGGGGTCTAGCGGGGGTACAAGAGACCCAGTACTTC.

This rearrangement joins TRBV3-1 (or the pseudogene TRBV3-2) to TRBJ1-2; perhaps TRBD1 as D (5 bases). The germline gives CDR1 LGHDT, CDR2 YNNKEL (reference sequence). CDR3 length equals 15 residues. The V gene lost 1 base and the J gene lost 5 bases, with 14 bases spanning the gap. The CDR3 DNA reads TGTGCCAGCAGCCAAGGGGGCAGGACCCGGTATGGCTACACCTTC. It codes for CASSQGGRTRYGYTF.

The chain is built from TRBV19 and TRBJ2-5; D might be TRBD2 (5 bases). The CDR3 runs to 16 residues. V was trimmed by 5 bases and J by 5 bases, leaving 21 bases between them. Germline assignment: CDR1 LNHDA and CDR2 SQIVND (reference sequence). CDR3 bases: TGTGCCAGTAGTGATGGGGAGTTCGCCTTTGGGGAGACCCAGTACTTC. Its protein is CASSDGEFAFGETQYF.

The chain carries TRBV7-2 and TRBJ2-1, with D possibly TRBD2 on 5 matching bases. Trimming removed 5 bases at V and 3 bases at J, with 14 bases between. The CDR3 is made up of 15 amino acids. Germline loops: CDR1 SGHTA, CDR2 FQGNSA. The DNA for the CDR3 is TGTGCCAGCAGCCGGCAGACTAACTACTACAATGAGCAGTTCTTC. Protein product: CASSRQTNYYNEQFF. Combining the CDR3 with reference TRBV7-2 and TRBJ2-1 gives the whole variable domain GAGVSQSPSNKVTEKGKDVELRCDPISGHTALYWYRQSLGQGLEFLIYFQGNSAPDKSGLPSDRFSAERTGGSVSTLTIQRTQQEDSAVYLCASSRQTNYYNEQFFGPGTRLTVL.

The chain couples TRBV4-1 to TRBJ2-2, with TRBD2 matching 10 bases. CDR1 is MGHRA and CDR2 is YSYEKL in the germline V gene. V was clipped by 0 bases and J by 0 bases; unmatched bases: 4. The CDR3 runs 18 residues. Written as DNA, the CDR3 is TGCGCCAGCAGCCAAGATGGTAGCGGGGGGCCGAACACCGGGGAGCTGTTTTTT. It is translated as CASSQDGSGGPNTGELFF.

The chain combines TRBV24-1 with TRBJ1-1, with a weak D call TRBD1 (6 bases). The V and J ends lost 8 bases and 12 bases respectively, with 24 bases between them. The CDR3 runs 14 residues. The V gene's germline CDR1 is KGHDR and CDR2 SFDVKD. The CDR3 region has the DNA TGTGCCACCATGGGGAGTGACCAAGGGGGAAAGTCTTTCTTT. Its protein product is CATMGSDQGGKSFF.

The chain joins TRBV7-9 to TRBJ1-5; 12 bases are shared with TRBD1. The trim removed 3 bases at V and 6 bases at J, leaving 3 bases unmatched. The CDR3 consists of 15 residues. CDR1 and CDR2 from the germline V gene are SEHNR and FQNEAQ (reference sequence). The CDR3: CASSLGQGAGQPQHF. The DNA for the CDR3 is TGTGCCAGCAGCTTGGGACAGGGGGCTGGTCAGCCCCAGCATTTT.

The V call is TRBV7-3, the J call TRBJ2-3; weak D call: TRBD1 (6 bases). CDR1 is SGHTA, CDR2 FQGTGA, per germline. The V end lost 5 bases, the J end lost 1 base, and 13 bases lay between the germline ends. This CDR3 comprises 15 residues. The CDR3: CASSHSRGGTDTQYF. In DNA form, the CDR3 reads TGTGCCAGCAGCCACTCCAGGGGAGGCACAGATACGCAGTATTTT.